This TCR beta chain was sequenced in a study of control samples from healthy donors and cancer patients. The table lists this clone with a few counts. Clones were read by immunoSEQ multiplex PCR, and TCRdb kept only the in-frame ones, dropping some. Of under 450,000 clones listed, more than 80% are singletons. Germline loops: CDR1 SGHTA, CDR2 FQGNSA. The length of the CDR3 is 18 residues. The germline V and J ends were trimmed by 5 bases and 7 bases, with 24 bases remaining between them. The rearrangement joins TRBV7-2 to TRBJ1-6; D is perhaps TRBD1 (6 bases). Sequenced: PBMCs. The TCR comes from a man between 35 and 55 years old with head and neck cancer. CDR3 nucleotide sequence: TGTGCCAGCAGCGCGGGGGAGGGGGGGAATAGGCTAAATTCACCCCTCCACTTT. Protein: CASSAGEGGNRLNSPLHF.